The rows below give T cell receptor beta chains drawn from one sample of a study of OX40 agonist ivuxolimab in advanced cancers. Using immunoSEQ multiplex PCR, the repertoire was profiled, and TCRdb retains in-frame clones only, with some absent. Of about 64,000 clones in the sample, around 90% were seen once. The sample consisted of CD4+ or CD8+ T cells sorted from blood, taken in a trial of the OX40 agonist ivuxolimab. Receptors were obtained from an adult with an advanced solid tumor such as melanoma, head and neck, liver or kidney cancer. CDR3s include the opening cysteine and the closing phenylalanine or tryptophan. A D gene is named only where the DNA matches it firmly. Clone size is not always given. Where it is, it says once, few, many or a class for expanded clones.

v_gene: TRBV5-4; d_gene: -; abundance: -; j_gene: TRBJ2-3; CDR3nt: TGTGCCAGCAGCTTGGTCGGCGGGACCCCGGGACCAGATACGCAGTATTTT; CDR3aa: CASSLVGGTPGPDTQYF
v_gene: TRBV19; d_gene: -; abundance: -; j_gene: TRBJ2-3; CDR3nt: TGTGCCAGTAGTATTCAGTCAGATACGCAGTATTTT; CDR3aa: CASSIQSDTQYF
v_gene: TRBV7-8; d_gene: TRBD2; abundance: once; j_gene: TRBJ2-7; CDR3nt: TGTGCCAGCAGCTCTTTACTAGCGGGAGGGTCCTACGAGCAGTACTTC; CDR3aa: CASSSLLAGGSYEQYF
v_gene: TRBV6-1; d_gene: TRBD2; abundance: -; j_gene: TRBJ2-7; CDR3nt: TGTGCCAGCAGTGGCGGACTAGCGCTGAGCTCCTACGAGCAGTACTTC; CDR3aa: CASSGGLALSSYEQYF
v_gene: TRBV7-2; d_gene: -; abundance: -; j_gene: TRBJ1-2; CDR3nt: TGTGCCAGCAGCTTAGTGCGGGATCAGGTCTATGGCTACACCTTC; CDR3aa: CASSLVRDQVYGYTF
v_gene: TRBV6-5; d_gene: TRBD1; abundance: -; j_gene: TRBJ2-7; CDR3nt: TGTGCCAGCAGCCCAGACCGGGACAGGGGTTACGAGCAGTACTTC; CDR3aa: CASSPDRDRGYEQYF
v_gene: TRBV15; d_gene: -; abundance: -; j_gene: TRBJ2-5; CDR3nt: TGTGCCACCAGCAGAGATTTAGTGGAAGAGACCCAGTACTTC; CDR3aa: CATSRDLVEETQYF
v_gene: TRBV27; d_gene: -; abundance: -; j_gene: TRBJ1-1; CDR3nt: TGTGCCAGTTACCGGGGGGCAGGAGATTGGAACACTGAAGCTTTCTTT; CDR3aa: CASYRGAGDWNTEAFF
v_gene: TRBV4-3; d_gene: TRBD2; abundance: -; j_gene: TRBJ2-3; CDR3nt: TGCGCCAGCAGCCAAGGGAGCGGGAGTGTTAGCGCAGATACGCAGTATTTT; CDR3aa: CASSQGSGSVSADTQYF
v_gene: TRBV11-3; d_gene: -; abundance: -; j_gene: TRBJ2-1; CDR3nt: TGTGCCAGCAGCCGGGTGGTTGGTGAGCAGTTCTTC; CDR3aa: CASSRVVGEQFF
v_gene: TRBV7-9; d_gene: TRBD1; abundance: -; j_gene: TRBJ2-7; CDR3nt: TGTGCCAGCAGCCCCGGACAGGGGTACGAGCAGTACTTC; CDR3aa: CASSPGQGYEQYF
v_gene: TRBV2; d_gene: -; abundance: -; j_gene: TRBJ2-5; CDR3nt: TGTGCCAGCAGTGAAGGAGGCACACCCGGGGGAGAGACCCAGTACTTC; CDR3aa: CASSEGGTPGGETQYF
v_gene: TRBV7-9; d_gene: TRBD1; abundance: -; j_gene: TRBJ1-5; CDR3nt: TGTGCCAGCAGCCCGGGACAGTTTGGCAATCAGCCCCAGCATTTT; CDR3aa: CASSPGQFGNQPQHF
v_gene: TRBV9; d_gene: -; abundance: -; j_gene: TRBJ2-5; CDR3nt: TGTGCCAGCAGCGTAGGCAGGGGCGAGGAGACCCAGTACTTC; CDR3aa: CASSVGRGEETQYF
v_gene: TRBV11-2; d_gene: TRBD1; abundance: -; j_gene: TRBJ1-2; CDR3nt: TGTGCCAGCAGCTTAAGGACAGGAGATAACTATGGCTACACCTTC; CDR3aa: CASSLRTGDNYGYTF
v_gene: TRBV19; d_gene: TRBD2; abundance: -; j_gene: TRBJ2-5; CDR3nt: TGTGCCAGTAGTATAGTTCTACTAGCGGGAGAAGTAGGGCAAGAGACCCAGTACTTC; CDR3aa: CASSIVLLAGEVGQETQYF
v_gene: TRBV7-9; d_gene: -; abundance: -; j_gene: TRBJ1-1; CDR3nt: TGTGCCAGCAGCTTACAGGACACTGAAGCTTTCTTT; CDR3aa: CASSLQDTEAFF
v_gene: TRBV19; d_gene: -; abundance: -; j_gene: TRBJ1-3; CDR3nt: TGTGCCAGTAACCTGAAGGGGAGCTCTGGAAACACCATATATTTT; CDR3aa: CASNLKGSSGNTIYF
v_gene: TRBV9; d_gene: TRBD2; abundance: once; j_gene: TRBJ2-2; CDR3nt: TGTGCCAGCAGCGTAGGGGCGGGAGGGCTCTCGGGAACCGGGGAGCTGTTTTTT; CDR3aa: CASSVGAGGLSGTGELFF
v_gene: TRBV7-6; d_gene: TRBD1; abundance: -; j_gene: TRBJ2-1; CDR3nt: TGTGCCAGCAGCTACCCCGGGACAGGGATCACTGAGCAGTTCTTC; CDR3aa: CASSYPGTGITEQFF
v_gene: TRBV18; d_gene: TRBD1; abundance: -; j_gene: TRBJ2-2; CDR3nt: TGTGCCAGCTCCGTGGGACAGTCTACCGGGGAGCTGTTTTTT; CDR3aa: CASSVGQSTGELFF
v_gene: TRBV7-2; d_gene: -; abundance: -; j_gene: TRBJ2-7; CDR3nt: TGTGCCAGCAGGAAGGGGGTCGGTAGGAGCTACGAGCAGTACTTC; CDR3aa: CASRKGVGRSYEQYF
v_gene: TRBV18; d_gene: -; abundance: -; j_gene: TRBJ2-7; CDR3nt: TGTGCCAGCTCACCGAGTCAGGGGTCCTACGAGCAGTACTTC; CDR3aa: CASSPSQGSYEQYF
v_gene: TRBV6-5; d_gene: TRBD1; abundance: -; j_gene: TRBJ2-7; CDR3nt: TGTGCCAGCAGTTATACAGGGGGCTTCTCCTACGAGCAGTACTTC; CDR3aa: CASSYTGGFSYEQYF
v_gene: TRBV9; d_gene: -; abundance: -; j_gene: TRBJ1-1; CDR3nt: TGTGCCAGCAGCGTAGCGGACCCGGGGGCTACTGAAGCTTTCTTT; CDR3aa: CASSVADPGATEAFF
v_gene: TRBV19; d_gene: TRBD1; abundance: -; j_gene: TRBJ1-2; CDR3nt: TGTGCCAGTAGTATGAGGAGGGACAGCCCAATCTTTAACTATGGCTACACCTTC; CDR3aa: CASSMRRDSPIFNYGYTF
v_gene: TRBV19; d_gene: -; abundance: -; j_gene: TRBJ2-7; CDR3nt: TGTGCCACTGATGACGGCAACTCCTACGAGCAGTACTTC; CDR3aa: CATDDGNSYEQYF
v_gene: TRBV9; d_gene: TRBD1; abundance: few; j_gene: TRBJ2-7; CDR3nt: TGTGCCAGCAGCGGGGGACAGGGAACCCACGAGCAGTACTTC; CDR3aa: CASSGGQGTHEQYF
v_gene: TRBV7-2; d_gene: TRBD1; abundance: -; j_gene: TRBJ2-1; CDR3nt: TGTGCCAGCAGCCCCGACAGGGGGCCCCTCCCTGAGCAGTTCTTC; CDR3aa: CASSPDRGPLPEQFF
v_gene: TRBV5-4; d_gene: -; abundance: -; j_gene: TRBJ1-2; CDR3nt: TGTGCCAGCAGCCCCTCTGGGGGCTCAGTCTATTATGGCTACACCTTC; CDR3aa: CASSPSGGSVYYGYTF
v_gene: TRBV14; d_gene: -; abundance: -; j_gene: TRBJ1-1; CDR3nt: TGTGCCAGCAGTCGGATTTCAGGCACTGAAGCTTTCTTT; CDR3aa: CASSRISGTEAFF
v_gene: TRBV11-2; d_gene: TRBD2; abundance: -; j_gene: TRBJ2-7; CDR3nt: TGTGCCAGCAGCTTAATACTAGCGGGGAGCTCCTACGAGCAGTACTTC; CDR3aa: CASSLILAGSSYEQYF
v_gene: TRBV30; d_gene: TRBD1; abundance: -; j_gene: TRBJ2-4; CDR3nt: TGTGCCTGGGACAGGGGGCGAAGATCTCCCCAAAACATTCAGTACTTC; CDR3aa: CAWDRGRRSPQNIQYF
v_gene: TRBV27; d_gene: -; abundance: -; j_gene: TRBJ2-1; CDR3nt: TGTGCCAGCGGAAAGGCGGTGTACAATGAGCAGTTCTTC; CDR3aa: CASGKAVYNEQFF
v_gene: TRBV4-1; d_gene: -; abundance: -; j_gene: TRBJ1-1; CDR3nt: TGCGCCAGCAGCCAAGTTCATCTTAGACAGAAGAACACTGAAGCTTTCTTT; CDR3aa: CASSQVHLRQKNTEAFF
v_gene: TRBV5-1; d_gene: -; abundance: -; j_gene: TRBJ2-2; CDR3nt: TGCGCCAGCAGCCAACAACGAACGAACACCGGGGAGCTGTTTTTT; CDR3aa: CASSQQRTNTGELFF
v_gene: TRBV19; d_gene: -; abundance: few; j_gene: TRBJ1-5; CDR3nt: TGTGCCAGTAGTATTTCTGGTCAGTCGCCCCAGCATTTT; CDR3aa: CASSISGQSPQHF
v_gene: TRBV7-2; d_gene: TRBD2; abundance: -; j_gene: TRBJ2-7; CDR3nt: TGTGCCAGCAGACGACTAGCGGGAGGTTCCGAGCAGTACTTC; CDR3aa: CASRRLAGGSEQYF